The 19 T cell receptor beta chains listed next were all sequenced from one sample in a study of Ad26.COV2.S vaccination and SARS-CoV-2 variants. The table came from immunoSEQ multiplex PCR; TCRdb's copy has only in-frame clones and leaves some out. This table holds around 350,000 clones, about 90% found once. Specimen: peripheral blood, collected after recovery from COVID-19. The receptor source for this set is a human donor who had recovered from COVID-19.

The chain carries TRBV15 and TRBJ2-3, with D perhaps given as TRBD1 or TRBD2 (6 bases each). V was trimmed by 0 bases and J by 1 base, leaving 8 bases between them. CDR3 size: 15 residues. Germline V CDR1 and CDR2: LNHNV, YYDKDF (reference sequence). The CDR3 sequence is CATSRDRGGTDTQYF. In DNA form, the CDR3 reads TGTGCCACCAGCAGAGATAGGGGGGGCACAGATACGCAGTATTTT.

V gene TRBV2 combines with J gene TRBJ1-1; D is uncertain. Trimming shortened V by 8 bases and J by 5 bases, and 9 bases separated the two germline ends. The germline CDR1 and CDR2 sequences are SNHLY and FYNNEI. CDR3 size: 11 residues. The CDR3 sequence is CASLERTEAFF. In DNA, the CDR3 is TGTGCCAGCCTCGAGCGGACTGAAGCTTTCTTT.

J is TRBJ1-6 and V is TRBV7-8, with D unresolved. The CDR3 totals 14 residues. The germline V and J ends were trimmed by 1 base and 2 bases, with 3 bases remaining between them. The germline gives CDR1 SGHVS, CDR2 FQNEAQ. CDR3 region: CASSLGPYNSPLHF. In DNA, the CDR3 is TGTGCCAGCAGCTTAGGGCCCTATAATTCACCCCTCCACTTT.

The chain carries TRBV7-9 and TRBJ2-5; tentatively, D is TRBD1 (7 bases). Germline V gives CDR1 SEHNR, CDR2 FQNEAQ (reference sequence). CDR3 length: 17 residues. With 0 bases removed from V and 9 bases from J, the gap between germline ends came to 23 bases. The CDR3 reads CASSLARRIGTGEAQYF. CDR3 DNA: TGTGCCAGCAGCTTAGCGCGTAGGATCGGTACAGGGGAGGCCCAGTACTTC.

Only a few counts were recorded for this clone. The V gene is TRBV7-8, the J gene TRBJ2-3; TRBD2 might be the D (6 bases). Germline lookup yields CDR1 SGHVS and CDR2 FQNEAQ. This CDR3 has 13 amino acids. Between the trimmed V and J ends, which lost 5 bases and 0 bases, there was a span of 6 bases. CDR3 nucleotides: TGTGCCAGCAGCGGACTAAGCACAGATACGCAGTATTTT. It specifies CASSGLSTDTQYF.

Notes on this clone: Other DNA variants within this sample encode the same CDR3. This chain links TRBV6-5 with TRBJ1-5, with 7 bases identical to TRBD1. Germline lookup yields CDR1 MNHEY and CDR2 SVGAGI. CDR3 length: 14 residues. The trim removed 7 bases at V and 1 base at J, leaving 4 bases unmatched. Here the CDR3 reads CASNPTGSNQPQHF. In DNA form, the CDR3 reads TGTGCCAGCAACCCGACAGGGAGCAATCAGCCCCAGCATTTT.

This clone has a single count. The chain uses TRBV7-2 and TRBJ1-5, with D uncertain. The V gene's germline CDR1 is SGHTA and CDR2 FQGNSA. The CDR3 runs 13 residues. V lost 3 bases and J lost 0, with 3 bases in between. The CDR3 DNA reads TGTGCCAGCAGCTTTTATAGCAATCAGCCCCAGCATTTT. Its translation: CASSFYSNQPQHF.

This sequence joins TRBV11-3 and TRBJ2-7; D is uncertain. V was pared by 0 bases and J by 6 bases, with 18 bases between. CDR3 size: 16 residues. Germline lookup yields CDR1 SGHNT and CDR2 YENEEA. The DNA for the CDR3 is TGTGCCAGCAGCTTAGAAAATCAGGCCGTAATTCCCGAGCAGTACTTC. This codes for CASSLENQAVIPEQYF.

The J gene is TRBJ2-7, the V gene TRBV27; TRBD2 matches 8 bases. The J segment lost 2 bases and the V segment lost 5 bases, leaving 8 bases of the junction unmatched. Germline lookup yields CDR1 MNHEY and CDR2 SMNVEV (reference sequence). The CDR3 spans 15 residues. The CDR3 region is CASSPLAGLPYEQYF. As DNA, the CDR3 is TGTGCCAGCAGTCCTTTAGCGGGGCTGCCCTACGAGCAGTACTTC.

This sequence joins TRBV3-1 (or the pseudogene TRBV3-2) and TRBJ1-3; the D is unclear. Germline CDR1 LGHDT, CDR2 YNNKEL (reference sequence). Trimming cost V 8 bases and J 7 bases, with 12 bases left between them. The CDR3 sequence is 12 residues long. CDR3 nucleotide sequence: TGTGCCAGCTCACGGTTGAGTAACACCATATATTTT. It translates to CASSRLSNTIYF.

In regard to this clone: Within the sample, other DNA sequences also encode this same CDR3. The chain combines TRBV5-1 with TRBJ1-1; unclear D gene. The V gene's germline CDR1 is SGHRS and CDR2 YFSETQ. V was trimmed by 0 bases and J by 1 base, leaving 7 bases between them. The CDR3 is 14 amino acids. This CDR3 is CASSLGAENTEAFF. The CDR3 DNA follows: TGCGCCAGCAGCTTGGGAGCAGAGAACACTGAAGCTTTCTTT.

In its sample, this clone was seen once. V gene TRBV12-5 combines with J gene TRBJ1-1; D call uncertain. The germline CDR1 and CDR2 sequences are LGHNT and FRNRAP. This CDR3 spans 11 amino acids. Trimming shortened V by 1 base and J by 6 bases, and 3 bases separated the two germline ends. CDR3 DNA: TGTGCTAGTGGTTTGGGGGCTGAAGCTTTCTTT. Its protein is CASGLGAEAFF.

The chain has TRBV5-8 and TRBJ1-4, with D possibly matching TRBD1 (5 bases). Germline-derived CDR1 and CDR2 are SGHTS and YDEGEE. The CDR3 loop spans 16 amino acids. V lost 4 bases to trimming and J lost 0 bases, with 13 bases between them. The CDR3 DNA is TGTGCCAGCAGCCCAGGGACTTTAGCAACTAATGAAAAACTGTTTTTT. Amino acids: CASSPGTLATNEKLFF.

This clone was seen only once. The gene calls are TRBV4-3 and TRBJ1-2; 7 bases are shared with TRBD1. Germline CDR1 reads LGHNA; CDR2 reads YSLEER. V lost 4 bases to trimming and J lost 8 bases; unmatched junction nucleotides: 10. The CDR3 length is 14 residues. CDR3 coding DNA: TGCGCCAGCAGCCTTATGGAGGGGGCAGGGGGCTACACCTTC. This encodes CASSLMEGAGGYTF.

A single count supports this clone. The rearrangement uses TRBV5-6 and TRBJ1-6; the D is unclear. Germline assignment: CDR1 SGHDT and CDR2 YYEEEE. The ends were cut back, 0 bases at V and 11 bases at J, with 15 bases in the middle. The CDR3 has 15 amino acids. This CDR3 reads CASSLGYLGEAPLHF. The CDR3 coding sequence is TGTGCCAGCAGCTTGGGCTACCTAGGCGAGGCACCCCTCCACTTT.

This clone was seen a handful of times. The chain links TRBV7-9 to TRBJ2-7; 11 bases are shared with TRBD1. The CDR3 covers 15 residues. Losses at the gene ends were 4 bases for V and 2 bases for J; bases not matched to a gene: 4. CDR1 is SEHNR and CDR2 is FQNEAQ in the germline V gene (reference sequence). CDR3 bases: TGTGCCAGCAGCTCGGACAGGGGGCTAACCTACGAGCAGTACTTC. Translation gives CASSSDRGLTYEQYF.

V gene TRBV5-5 combines with J gene TRBJ1-3, with 8 bases fitting TRBD1. Germline lookup yields CDR1 SGHKS and CDR2 YYEKEE (reference sequence). The J segment lost 2 bases and the V segment lost 5 bases, leaving 3 bases of the junction unmatched. This CDR3 comprises 14 residues. The CDR3 DNA reads TGTGCCAGCAGAACAGGGGGTGCTGGAAACACCATATATTTT. It is translated as CASRTGGAGNTIYF.

This clone was recorded once. Written as DNA, the CDR3 is TGCGCCAGCAGCCAAGAAGTGGGACAGGGGAGGATCCGTGGCTACACCTTC. This encodes CASSQEVGQGRIRGYTF. The V gene is TRBV4-1, the J gene TRBJ1-2; TRBD1 matches 10 bases. CDR3 length equals 17 residues. J was trimmed by 7 bases and V by 0 bases; bases with no gene match: 11. CDR1 and CDR2 from the germline V gene are MGHRA and YSYEKL.

This clone was counted between two and nine times. The rearrangement uses TRBV6-5 and TRBJ1-3; TRBD1 matches at 9 bases. CDR1 and CDR2 (germline): MNHEY, SVGAGI. This CDR3 is 14 amino acids long. Trimming cost V 6 bases and J 4 bases; bases outside gene matches: 4. CDR3 nucleotides: TGTGCCAGCAGCCAGGACAGGGGAGGAAACACCATATATTTT. This sequence encodes CASSQDRGGNTIYF.